These 21 T cell receptor beta chains were all obtained from the same sample, sequenced in a study of regulatory T cells in long-lasting Graves disease. Library construction for TCR beta used iRepertoire HTBI primers and Arm-PCR of CDR3 regions. Each CDR3 protein gets one entry after TCRdb re-called the multiplex PCR reads with MiXCR. The sample lists about 420,000 distinct CDR3 sequences; around 24% were seen once. Time point of the sample: persistent/refractory GD, antithyroid drugs over 5 years with positive TRAb. PBMC-extracted RNA yielded the TCR library. The sample consisted of peripheral blood mononuclear cells (PBMCs), taken when the disease was refractory, from a patient treated with antithyroid drugs. The receptors stem from a female donor with Graves disease.

This clonotype was detected only a few times. The chain employs TRBV19 and TRBJ1-2; TRBD1 aligns across 9 bases. Germline V gene sequence: CDR1 LNHDA, CDR2 SQIVND (reference sequence). The CDR3 consists of 14 residues. V shed 10 bases and J 4 bases; nucleotides not matched to a gene: 10. Here the CDR3 DNA reads TGTGCCACCGTCCCGGGACAGGGAACCTATGGCTACACCTTC. This encodes CATVPGQGTYGYTF.

The sample holds a few counts of this clonotype. This chain links TRBV28 with TRBJ2-7; perhaps TRBD2 as D (8 bases). Germline-derived CDR1 and CDR2 are MDHEN and SYDVKM. This CDR3 spans 17 amino acids. Trimming stripped 6 bases from V and 2 bases from J, with 23 bases between. The CDR3 loop is CASSQDRLLADTYEQYF. In DNA, the CDR3 is TGTGCCAGCAGCCAGGACAGGCTACTAGCGGACACCTACGAGCAGTACTTC.

There are many counts of this clonotype. This chain uses TRBV6-1 with TRBJ2-5, with 11 bases aligning to TRBD2. The germline V gene has CDR1 MNHNS and CDR2 SASEGT. V lost 6 bases to trimming and J lost 4 bases; unmatched junction nucleotides: 13. This CDR3 region has 17 residues. As DNA, the CDR3 is TGTGCCAGCAGGACCCCGGGGATAGCGGGAGGGCTAGAGACCCAGTACTTC. Protein: CASRTPGIAGGLETQYF.

The genes are TRBV11-1 and TRBJ2-1, with TRBD1 identical over 8 bases. The germline V gene has CDR1 SGHAT and CDR2 FQDESV (reference sequence). The junction had 12 bases not matched to a gene; V was cut back by 4 bases and J by 10 bases. The CDR3 sequence is 15 residues long. The CDR3 nucleotides read TGTGCCAGCAGCTGGGGGACAGGAGAACTAAAAGAGCAGTTCTTC. Translation gives CASSWGTGELKEQFF.

On this clonotype itself: Its ends do not fully match the called genes, so a read error is possible. This chain connects TRBV6-9 to TRBJ2-2, with 9 bases fitting TRBD1. The CDR3 extends over 14 amino acids. The germline V gene encodes CDR1 MNHGY and CDR2 SVAAGI. The CDR3 DNA follows: TGTGCCAGCAATTATCCGGGACAGGGCGAGGAGCTGTTTTTT. This encodes CASNYPGQGEELFF.

This clonotype was counted between two and nine times. The chain employs TRBV6-2 or TRBV6-3 and TRBJ1-1; D gene ambiguous. The CDR3 covers 15 residues. Germline loops: CDR1 MNHEY, CDR2 SVGEGT. V lost 0 bases and J lost 6, with 14 bases in between. CDR3 region: CASSYSGLSRAEAFF. CDR3 DNA sequence: TGTGCCAGCAGTTACTCGGGCCTCTCGAGGGCTGAAGCTTTCTTT.

The chain is built from TRBV5-1 and TRBJ2-7; D unclear. CDR1 is SGHRS, CDR2 YFSETQ, per germline. Trimming stripped 2 bases from V and 0 bases from J, with 12 bases between. The CDR3 length is 15 residues. Here the CDR3 DNA reads TGCGCCAGCAGCTTAGGCCGCGAAGTCTCCTACGAGCAGTACTTC. This codes for CASSLGREVSYEQYF.

The chain carries TRBV29-1 and TRBJ2-2; maybe TRBD2 (6 bases). The germline V gene encodes CDR1 SQVTM and CDR2 ANQGSEA. The CDR3 spans 14 residues. The V gene lost 5 bases and the J gene lost 5 bases, with 15 bases spanning the gap. The CDR3: CSVLEGRETGELFF. CDR3 nucleotide sequence: TGCAGCGTTCTGGAGGGGAGAGAGACCGGGGAGCTGTTTTTT.

The chain employs TRBV4-1 and TRBJ1-1, with D tentatively TRBD1 (6 bases). This CDR3 spans 15 amino acids. Trimming removed 1 base from V and 3 bases from J, with 12 bases in between. Germline V gene sequence: CDR1 MGHRA, CDR2 YSYEKL. The CDR3 spells CASSQGAGVDTEAFF. Here the CDR3 DNA reads TGCGCCAGCAGCCAAGGGGCAGGGGTAGACACTGAAGCTTTCTTT.

This clonotype appeared a few times. This chain uses TRBV20-1 with TRBJ1-6; possible D gene TRBD1, 5 bases. The V and J ends lost 7 bases and 3 bases respectively, with 13 bases between them. The CDR3 is 14 residues long. Germline values: CDR1 DFQATT, CDR2 SNEGSKA (reference sequence). CDR3 in amino acids: CSGYKGNYNSPLHF. CDR3 bases: TGCAGTGGCTATAAGGGGAACTATAATTCACCCCTCCACTTT.

To note about this clonotype: A much larger clonotype is one base distant, so this may be a read error. The chain is built from TRBV25-1 and TRBJ2-7; D may correspond to TRBD1 or TRBD2 (5 bases each). V shed 6 bases and J shed 2 bases, with 8 bases lying between them. The CDR3 covers 12 residues. Germline V gene lookup returns CDR1 MGHDK and CDR2 SYGVNS. The CDR3 reads CASRGEPYEQYF. Here the CDR3 DNA reads TGTGCCAGCAGGGGGGAGCCCTACGAGCAGTACTTC.

This chain uses TRBV28 with TRBJ2-3, with D maybe TRBD2 (6 bases). Germline V gene sequence: CDR1 MDHEN, CDR2 SYDVKM. The CDR3 sequence is 13 residues long. V lost 7 bases, J lost 4 bases, and 12 bases lay in between. The CDR3 loop reads CASTGGAADTQYF. The CDR3 coding sequence is TGTGCCAGCACCGGAGGGGCGGCAGATACGCAGTATTTT.

This clonotype is a singleton in its sample. The V call is TRBV20-1, the J call TRBJ2-5; D call uncertain. Germline CDR1 reads DFQATT; CDR2 reads SNEGSKA (reference sequence). CDR3 length: 11 residues. With 1 base removed from V and 6 bases from J, the gap between germline ends came to 6 bases. CDR3 coding DNA: TGCAGTGCTAGAGCGGTGCAGACCCAGTACTTC. This encodes CSARAVQTQYF.

The V gene is TRBV30, the J gene TRBJ2-2; D is uncertain. The V end lost 2 bases, the J end lost 0 bases, and 13 bases lay between the germline ends. The CDR3 sequence is 16 residues long. Germline assignment: CDR1 GTSNPN and CDR2 SVGIG (reference sequence). The CDR3: CAWSPKAFANTGELFF. The CDR3 DNA reads as TGTGCCTGGAGTCCGAAGGCCTTCGCGAACACCGGGGAGCTGTTTTTT.

There are many counts of this clonotype. This chain links TRBV2 with TRBJ2-7; TRBD1 is a possible D gene (5 bases). V shed 9 bases and J shed 5 bases, with 11 bases lying between them. The CDR3 spans 11 residues. Per the germline V gene, CDR1 is SNHLY and CDR2 is FYNNEI. The CDR3 loop reads CASSNRNEQYF. The CDR3 DNA is TGTGCCAGTTCGAACAGGAACGAGCAGTACTTC.

The chain combines TRBV6-5 with TRBJ2-2, with 13 bases identical to TRBD2. V was pared by 2 bases and J by 9 bases, with 3 bases of the junction left unmatched. Germline V gene sequence: CDR1 MNHEY, CDR2 SVGAGI. This CDR3 comprises 15 residues. As DNA, the CDR3 is TGTGCCAGCAGTTACGGACTAGCGGGAGAACGGGAGCTGTTTTTT. Translated: CASSYGLAGERELFF.

In the case of this clonotype: Because the CDR3 is missing its conserved closing phenylalanine or tryptophan, this is likely a read error. This CDR3 is CASSYILWETQYL. CDR3 nucleotide sequence: TGTGCCAGCAGTTATATTCTGTGGGAGACCCAGTACCTC. The rearrangement uses TRBV28 and TRBJ2-5; D is unclear. The germline V and J ends were trimmed by 4 bases and 5 bases, with 11 bases remaining between them. Germline V lookup: CDR1 MDHEN, CDR2 SYDVKM. CDR3 length equals 13 residues.

The table lists this clonotype with many counts. The chain carries TRBV29-1 and TRBJ2-7; either TRBD1 or TRBD2 may supply D (5 bases each). The CDR3 sequence is 13 residues long. V was shortened by 7 bases and J by 1 base, with 14 bases between the two germline ends. CDR1 and CDR2 (germline): SQVTM, ANQGSEA. The CDR3 DNA reads TGCAGCGCGCAGAGGGGCAGATCCTACGAGCAGTACTTC. Its translation is CSAQRGRSYEQYF.

CDR3 protein: CAWKGGLTLRANVLTF. In nucleotides, the CDR3 is TGTGCCTGGAAGGGGGGACTTACTCTGAGGGCCAACGTCCTGACTTTC. The chain carries TRBV30 and TRBJ2-6, with D perhaps given as TRBD1 or TRBD2 (6 bases each). V was shortened by 4 bases and J by 5 bases, with 18 bases between the two germline ends. Germline loops: CDR1 GTSNPN, CDR2 SVGIG (reference sequence). The CDR3 contains 16 residues.

With regard to this clonotype: No DNA is shown, since the ends of the CDR3 on it are uncertain; the CDR3 is the one TCRdb lists. This chain joins TRBV30 and TRBJ2-2. The CDR3 is 13 residues long, counting both termini. The germline CDR1 and CDR2 sequences are GTSNPN and SVGIG (reference sequence). The CDR3 is CAWSTFGAGELFF.

This chain joins TRBV29-1 and TRBJ2-7; no firm D call. V was cut by 4 bases and J by 5 bases, with 12 bases left in between. Per the germline V gene, CDR1 is SQVTM and CDR2 is ANQGSEA. CDR3 size: 12 residues. CDR3 loop: CSVVTGPNEQYF. The CDR3 DNA follows: TGCAGCGTTGTAACGGGTCCAAACGAGCAGTACTTC.